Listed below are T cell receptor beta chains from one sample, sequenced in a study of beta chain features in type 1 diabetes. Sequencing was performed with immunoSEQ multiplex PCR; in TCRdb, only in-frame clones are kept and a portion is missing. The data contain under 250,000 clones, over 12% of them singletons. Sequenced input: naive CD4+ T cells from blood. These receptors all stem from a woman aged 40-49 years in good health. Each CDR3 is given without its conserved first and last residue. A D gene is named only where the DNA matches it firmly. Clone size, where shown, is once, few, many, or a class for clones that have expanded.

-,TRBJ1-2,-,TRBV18,ASSEVFDGYT
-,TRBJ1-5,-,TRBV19,ASSIRGTQPQH
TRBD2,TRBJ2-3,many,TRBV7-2,AHSRSGGAAQY
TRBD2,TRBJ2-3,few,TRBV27,ASQSPGTSDTYTQY
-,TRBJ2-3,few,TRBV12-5,ASGGANTDTQY
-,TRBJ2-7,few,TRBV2,ASSDNSRLYWEQY
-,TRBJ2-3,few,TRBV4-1,ASSQDLGSGDTQY
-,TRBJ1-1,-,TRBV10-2,ASSARTNTEAF
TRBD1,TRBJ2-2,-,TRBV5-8,ASSFIGLPGTEDGGELF
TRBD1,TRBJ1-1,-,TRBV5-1,ASSLPTGVSMNTEAF
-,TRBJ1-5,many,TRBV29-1,SVEEGWRHQPQH
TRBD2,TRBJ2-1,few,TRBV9,ASSVGVSGEGKQF
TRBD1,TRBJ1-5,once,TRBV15,ATSSDVQGARNQPQH
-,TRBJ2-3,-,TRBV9,ASSVEARGGDTQY
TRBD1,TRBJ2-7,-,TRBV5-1,ASSLFGTGDEQY
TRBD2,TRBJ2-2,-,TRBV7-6,ASSLVSGGTGELF
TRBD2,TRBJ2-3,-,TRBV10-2,ASSVNSGGDDTQY
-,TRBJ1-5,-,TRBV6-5,ASSSAGNQPQH
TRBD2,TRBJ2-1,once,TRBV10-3,AISEIATSGNEQF
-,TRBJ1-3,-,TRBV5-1,ASGYSTGAAGNTIY
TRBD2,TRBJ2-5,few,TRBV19,ASSSSGGAQY
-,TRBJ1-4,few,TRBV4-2,ASSQEATEAREKLF
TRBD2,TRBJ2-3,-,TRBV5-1,ATRGLEGTDTQY
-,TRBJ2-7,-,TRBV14,ASSQHQAPSSEQY
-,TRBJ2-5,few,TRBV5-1,ASSGGLALETQY
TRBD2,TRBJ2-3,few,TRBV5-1,ASSLGSGGAGDTQY
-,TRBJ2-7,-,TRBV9,ASSVGSLSYEQY
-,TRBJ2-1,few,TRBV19,ASSIETVAYNEQF
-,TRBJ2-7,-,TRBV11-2,ASSLGEGRSYEQY
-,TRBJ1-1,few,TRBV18,ASSQGVNTEAF
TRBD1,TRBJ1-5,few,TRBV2,ASSEAGQGLPQH
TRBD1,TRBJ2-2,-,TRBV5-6,ASSRSRTGLF
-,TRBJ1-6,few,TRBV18,ASSPGAAYNSPLH
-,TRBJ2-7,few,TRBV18,ASSPTDEQY
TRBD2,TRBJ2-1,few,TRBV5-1,ASNLAGGPNEQF
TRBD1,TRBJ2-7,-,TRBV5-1,ASSIGQGAVEQY
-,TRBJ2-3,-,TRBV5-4,ASVAGATDTQY
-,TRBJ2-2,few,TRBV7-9,ASSWGLVGLGTGELF
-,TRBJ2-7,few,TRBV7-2,ASCQGTEQY
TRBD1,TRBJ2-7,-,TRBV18,ASSRTGDEQY
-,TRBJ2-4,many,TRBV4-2,ASPNIQY
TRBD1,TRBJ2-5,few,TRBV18,ASSPFPGGEGETQY
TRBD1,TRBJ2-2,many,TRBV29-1,SAQGAAELF
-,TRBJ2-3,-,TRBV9,ASSVVTASTDTQY
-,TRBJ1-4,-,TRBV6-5,ASSPRTGNLEELF
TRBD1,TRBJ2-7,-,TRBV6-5,ASSYSSGTGSYEQY
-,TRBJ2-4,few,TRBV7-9,ASTTGGWIAKNIQY
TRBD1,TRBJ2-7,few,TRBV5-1,ASTLDRGVYEQY
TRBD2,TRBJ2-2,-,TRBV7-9,ASSPRLAGNTGELF
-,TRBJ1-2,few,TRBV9,ASSINSHGYT
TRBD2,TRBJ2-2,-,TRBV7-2,ASSLLLAGFGELF
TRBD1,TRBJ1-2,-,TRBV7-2,ASSVSRERTDRVYGYT
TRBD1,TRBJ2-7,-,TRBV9,ASSVGGTGGFEQY